Each of the 12 T cell receptor beta chains below was sequenced from the same sample in a study of T cell repertoires in cytomegalovirus infection. TCRdb processed the reads anew with MiXCR; each CDR3 protein has one entry. The table records approximately 150,000 distinct CDR3 sequences, under 20% of them present only once. Sequenced material: CD8+ T cells from PBMCs. The source is a human donor in good health (CMV status not recorded). Some clones in this sample may be carry-over from other donors' samples.

The chain employs TRBV20-1 and TRBJ1-2; D uncertain. Trimming shortened V by 0 bases and J by 3 bases, and 8 bases separated the two germline ends. CDR3 length: 13 residues. The germline V gene encodes CDR1 DFQATT and CDR2 SNEGSKA (reference sequence). CDR3 loop: CSARDQNYYGYTF. CDR3 bases: TGCAGTGCTAGAGATCAAAACTACTATGGCTACACCTTC.

This clonotype has only a few counts. The V call is TRBV20-1, the J call TRBJ1-2; D not resolved. The germline V gene encodes CDR1 DFQATT and CDR2 SNEGSKA (reference sequence). V shed 0 bases and J shed 4 bases, with 3 bases lying between them. This CDR3 region has 11 residues. Here the CDR3 reads CSARDSYGYTF. CDR3 DNA sequence: TGCAGTGCTAGAGACAGCTATGGCTACACCTTC.

The chain is built from TRBV6-8 and TRBJ2-7, with D maybe TRBD2 (7 bases). CDR3 length equals 15 residues. V lost 6 bases and J lost 2, with 17 bases in between. Per the germline V gene, CDR1 is MNHGY and CDR2 is SAAAGT. The CDR3, as DNA: TGTGCCAGCAGCCCGGGGGGCGGGATACCCTACGAGCAGTACTTC. Translating it yields CASSPGGGIPYEQYF.

This chain connects TRBV7-2 to TRBJ2-1; no reliable D call. This CDR3 contains 15 residues. Between the trimmed V and J ends, which lost 1 base and 2 bases, there was a span of 9 bases. CDR1 and CDR2 (germline): SGHTA, FQGNSA. CDR3 DNA: TGTGCCAGCAGCTTAGGGGGATCACCCTACAATGAGCAGTTCTTC. Encoded protein: CASSLGGSPYNEQFF.

The chain combines TRBV7-9 with TRBJ2-7, with TRBD2 identical over 7 bases. Germline V lookup: CDR1 SEHNR, CDR2 FQNEAQ (reference sequence). The CDR3 runs 16 residues. Trimming removed 0 bases from V and 3 bases from J; junction bases left unmatched: 8. The CDR3 loop is CASSLAVASGRYEQYF. DNA for the CDR3: TGTGCCAGCAGCTTAGCGGTGGCTAGCGGACGCTACGAGCAGTACTTC.

The V call is TRBV11-3, the J call TRBJ2-1; D possibly uses TRBD1 or TRBD2 (5 bases each). The V and J ends lost 0 bases and 15 bases respectively, with 18 bases between them. Per germline, CDR1 SGHNT and CDR2 YENEEA. The CDR3 covers 14 residues. The CDR3 reads CASSLDRDGPSGFF. In DNA, the CDR3 is TGTGCCAGCAGCTTAGATCGGGACGGACCTAGTGGGTTCTTC.

The chain couples TRBV7-9 to TRBJ1-1, with TRBD1 as a possible D gene (5 bases). Trimming left V 10 bases short and J 11 bases short, with 8 bases between. This CDR3 region has 8 residues. Germline assignment: CDR1 SEHNR and CDR2 FQNEAQ (reference sequence). The DNA of the CDR3 is TGTGCCACCGGGGGGGCTTTCTTT. Amino acids: CATGGAFF. Looking up the rest from reference TRBV7-9 and TRBJ1-1 gives the full variable domain: DTGVSQNPRHKITKRGQNVTFRCDPISEHNRLYWYRQTLGQGPEFLTYFQNEAQLEKSRLLSDRFSAERPKGSFSTLEIQRTEQGDSAMYLCATGGAFFGQGTRLTVV.

The gene calls are TRBV7-3 and TRBJ2-7; 8 nucleotides agree with TRBD2. The trim removed 5 bases at V and 4 bases at J, leaving 19 bases unmatched. CDR3 length equals 18 residues. Germline V gene data show CDR1 as SGHTA and CDR2 as FQGTGA. CDR3 nucleotides: TGTGCCAGCAGCCCCAATCCGGGGCGTGAGCGGGAGTTGTACGAGCAGTACTTC. Translated, it gives CASSPNPGRERELYEQYF.

This clonotype was found a few times. The rearrangement uses TRBV7-3 and TRBJ2-1; D is perhaps TRBD2 (5 bases). Germline V gives CDR1 SGHTA, CDR2 FQGTGA. V lost 0 bases to trimming and J lost 5 bases, with 14 bases between them. There are 16 residues in the CDR3. DNA for the CDR3: TGTGCCAGCAGCTTAACGGTGACTACTTCAAACAATGAGCAGTTCTTC. Residues: CASSLTVTTSNNEQFF.

The chain employs TRBV6-6 and TRBJ2-1, with D possibly called TRBD1 or TRBD2 (5 bases each). Trimming removed 6 bases from V and 10 bases from J, with 10 bases in between. Germline V gene lookup returns CDR1 MNHNY and CDR2 SVGAGI (reference sequence). The CDR3 runs to 11 residues. As DNA, the CDR3 is TGTGCCAGCAGCACCGGGACGGAGCAGTTCTTC. Protein sequence: CASSTGTEQFF.

This clonotype came up many times. The CDR3, as DNA: TGTGCCACCAAGGATGGGACAGGCAAAAACATTCAGTACTTC. This codes for CATKDGTGKNIQYF. The rearrangement joins TRBV15 to TRBJ2-4, with 8 bases aligning to TRBD1. The CDR3 is made up of 14 amino acids. From germline, CDR1 is LNHNV and CDR2 YYDKDF (reference sequence). The V gene end was trimmed by 7 bases and the J gene end by 3 bases; junction bases not matched to a gene: 5.

The sample holds a few counts of this clonotype. The genes are TRBV7-2 and TRBJ2-3, with 9 bases fitting TRBD2. Trimming took 1 base from V and 5 from J; bases not matched to a gene: 4. The germline CDR1 and CDR2 sequences are SGHTA and FQGNSA. The CDR3 contains 15 residues. This CDR3 reads CASSLVAGARDTQYF. In DNA, the CDR3 is TGTGCCAGCAGCTTAGTAGCGGGAGCTCGAGATACGCAGTATTTT.